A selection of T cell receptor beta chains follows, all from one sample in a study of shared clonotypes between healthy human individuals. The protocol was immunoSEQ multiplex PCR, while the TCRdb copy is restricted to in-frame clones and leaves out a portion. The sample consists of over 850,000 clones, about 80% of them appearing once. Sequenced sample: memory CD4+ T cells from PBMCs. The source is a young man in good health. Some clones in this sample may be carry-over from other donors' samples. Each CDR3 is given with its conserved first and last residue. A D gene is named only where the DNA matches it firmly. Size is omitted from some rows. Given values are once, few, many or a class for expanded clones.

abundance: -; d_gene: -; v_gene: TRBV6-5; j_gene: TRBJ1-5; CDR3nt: TGTGCCAGCAGTGAAGCGTGGCAGTCCCAGCATTTT; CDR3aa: CASSEAWQSQHF
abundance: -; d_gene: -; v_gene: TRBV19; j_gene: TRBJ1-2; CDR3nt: TGTGCCAGTAGTCAGGGAGGCTATGGCTACACCTTC; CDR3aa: CASSQGGYGYTF
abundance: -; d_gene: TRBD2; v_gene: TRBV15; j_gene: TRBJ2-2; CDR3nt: TGTGCCACCTCCAAAGGCGTAGCGGGAGAGGTCGGGGAGCTGTTTTTT; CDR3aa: CATSKGVAGEVGELFF
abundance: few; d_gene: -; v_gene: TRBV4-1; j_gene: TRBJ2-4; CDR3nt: TGCGCCAGCAGCCAACTCTCTTTGGTTCTAGCCAAAAACATTCAGTACTTC; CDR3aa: CASSQLSLVLAKNIQYF
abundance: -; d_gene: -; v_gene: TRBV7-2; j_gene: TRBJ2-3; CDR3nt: TGTGCCAGCAGCTCTTTTAAGACCACAGATACGCAGTATTTT; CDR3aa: CASSSFKTTDTQYF
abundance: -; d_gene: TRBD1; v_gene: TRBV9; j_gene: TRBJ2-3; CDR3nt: TGTGCCAGCAGCGTAGTAGGGACAGTGACAGATACGCAGTATTTT; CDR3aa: CASSVVGTVTDTQYF
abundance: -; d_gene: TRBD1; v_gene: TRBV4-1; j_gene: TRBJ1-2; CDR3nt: TGCGCCAGCAGCCGGAATACAGGGGGCGACTATGGCTACACCTTC; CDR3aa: CASSRNTGGDYGYTF
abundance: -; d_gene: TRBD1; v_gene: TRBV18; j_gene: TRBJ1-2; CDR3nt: TGTGCCAGCTCACCCTCTGGGACAGGAATGCGCTACACCTTC; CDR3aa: CASSPSGTGMRYTF
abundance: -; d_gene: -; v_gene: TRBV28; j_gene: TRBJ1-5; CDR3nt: TGTGCCAGCAGGCCGAACTCCGGGACAAGGCCCTATCAGCCCCAGCATTTT; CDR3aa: CASRPNSGTRPYQPQHF
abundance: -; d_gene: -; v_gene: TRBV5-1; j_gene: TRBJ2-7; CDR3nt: TGCGCCAGCAGCTTGGGCGGAGTCGTCTACGAGCAGTACTTC; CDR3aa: CASSLGGVVYEQYF
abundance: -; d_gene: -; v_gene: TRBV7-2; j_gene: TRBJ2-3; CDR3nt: TGTGCCAGCAGCTTAGCGGTAGCGAGAGGCCCCACAGATACACAGTATTTT; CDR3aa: CASSLAVARGPTDTQYF
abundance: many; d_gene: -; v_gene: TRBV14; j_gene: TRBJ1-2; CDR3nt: TGTGCCAGCAGCCGTCAGAGTTATGGCTACACCTTC; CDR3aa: CASSRQSYGYTF
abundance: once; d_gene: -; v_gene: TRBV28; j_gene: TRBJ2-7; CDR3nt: TGTGCCAGCAGTGCTCTCTTCTCCTACGAGCAGTACTTC; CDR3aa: CASSALFSYEQYF
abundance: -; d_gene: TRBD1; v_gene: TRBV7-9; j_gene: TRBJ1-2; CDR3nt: TGTGCCAGCAGCTTGAAGGGGGCGGGTGGCTACACCTTC; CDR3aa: CASSLKGAGGYTF
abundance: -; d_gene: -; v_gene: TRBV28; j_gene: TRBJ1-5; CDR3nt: TGTGCCAGCAGCTTCGTGGTATCCAGAACGGACAATCAGCCCCAGCATTTT; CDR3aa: CASSFVVSRTDNQPQHF
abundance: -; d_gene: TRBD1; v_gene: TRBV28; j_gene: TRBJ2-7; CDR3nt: TGTGCCAGTGGGGACAGGGGAGGATACGAGCAGTACTTC; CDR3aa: CASGDRGGYEQYF
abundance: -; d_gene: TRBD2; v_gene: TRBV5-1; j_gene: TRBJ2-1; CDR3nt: TGCGCCAGCACCCGGGGGGTCCTAGACAATGAGCAGTTCTTC; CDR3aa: CASTRGVLDNEQFF
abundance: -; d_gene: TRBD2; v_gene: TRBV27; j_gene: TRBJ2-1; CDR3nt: TGTGCCAGCAGTCGACTAGCGGGAGGGCTTTCCTACAATGAGCAGTTCTTC; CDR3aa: CASSRLAGGLSYNEQFF
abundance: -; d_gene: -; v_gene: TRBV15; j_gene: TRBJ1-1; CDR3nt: TGTGCCACCAGCGGTGATGGGGGCACTGAAGCTTTCTTT; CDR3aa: CATSGDGGTEAFF
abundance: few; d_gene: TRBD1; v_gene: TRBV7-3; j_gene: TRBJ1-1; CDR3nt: TGTGCCAGCAGCTTGGCGACAGGGGGGAACACTGAAGCTTTCTTT; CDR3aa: CASSLATGGNTEAFF
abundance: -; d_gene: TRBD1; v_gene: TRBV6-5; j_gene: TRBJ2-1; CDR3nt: TGTGCCAGCAAAGCCGGACAGGTCACGTACGATGAGCAGTTCTTC; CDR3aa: CASKAGQVTYDEQFF
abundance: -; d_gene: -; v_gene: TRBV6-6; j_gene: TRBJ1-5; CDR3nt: TGTGCCAGCAGTTCTACGGACGTGGTAAGGAGTCAGCCCCAGCATTTT; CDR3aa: CASSSTDVVRSQPQHF
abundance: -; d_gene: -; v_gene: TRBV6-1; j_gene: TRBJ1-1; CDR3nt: TGTGCCAGCAGTGAAATCGACGAGAACACTGAAGCTTTCTTT; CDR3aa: CASSEIDENTEAFF
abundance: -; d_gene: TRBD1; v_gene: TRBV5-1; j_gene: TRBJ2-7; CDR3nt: TGCGCCAGCAGCTTGGGTGGGACAGGGTTTCCCTCCTACGAGCAGTACTTC; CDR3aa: CASSLGGTGFPSYEQYF
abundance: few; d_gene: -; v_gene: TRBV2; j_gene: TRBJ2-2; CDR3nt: TGTGCCAGCATGCTCGGGGTATCGAACACCGGGGAGCTGTTTTTT; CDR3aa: CASMLGVSNTGELFF
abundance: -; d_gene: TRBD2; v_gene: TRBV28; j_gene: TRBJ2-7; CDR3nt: TGTGCCAGCAGTCACAGTCTTAGCGGGAGGGCCTTTAGTGAGCAGTACTTC; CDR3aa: CASSHSLSGRAFSEQYF
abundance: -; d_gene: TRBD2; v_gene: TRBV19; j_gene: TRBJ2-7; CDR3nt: TGTGCCAGTAGGACGACTAGCGACTCCTACGAGCAGTACTTC; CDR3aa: CASRTTSDSYEQYF
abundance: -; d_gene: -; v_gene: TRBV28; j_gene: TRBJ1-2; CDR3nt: TGTGCCAGCTATTCCACCCAACAGAGATACTATGGCTACACCTTC; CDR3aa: CASYSTQQRYYGYTF
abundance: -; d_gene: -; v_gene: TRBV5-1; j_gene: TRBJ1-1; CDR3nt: TGCGCCAGCAGCCCCCGCGGGGCAGGGAACACTGAAGCTTTCTTT; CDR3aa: CASSPRGAGNTEAFF
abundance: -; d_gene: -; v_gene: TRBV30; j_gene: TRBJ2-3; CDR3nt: TGTGCCTGCCATCGAGATACGCAGTATTTT; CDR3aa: CACHRDTQYF
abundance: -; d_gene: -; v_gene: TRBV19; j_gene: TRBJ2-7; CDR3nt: TGTGCCAGTGATTGGACGCCGAGCTCCTACGAGCAGTACTTC; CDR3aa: CASDWTPSSYEQYF
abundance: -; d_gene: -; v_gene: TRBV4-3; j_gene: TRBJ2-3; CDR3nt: TGCGCCAGCAGCCAAGATCGGGTTGGGCTAGGCGGCACAGATACGCAGTATTTT; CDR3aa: CASSQDRVGLGGTDTQYF
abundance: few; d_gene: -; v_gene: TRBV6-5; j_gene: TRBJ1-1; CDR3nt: TGTGCCAGTAAAGGACAGCAGAACACTGAAGCTTTCTTT; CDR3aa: CASKGQQNTEAFF
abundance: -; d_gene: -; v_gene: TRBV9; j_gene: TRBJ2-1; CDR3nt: TGTGCCAGCAGCGTAGAAGGGTTTAGTGGGGATGAGCAGTTCTTC; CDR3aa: CASSVEGFSGDEQFF
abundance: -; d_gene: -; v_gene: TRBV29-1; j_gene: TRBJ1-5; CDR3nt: TGCAGCGTTCTCATTGCGGGCCAGCCCCAGCATTTT; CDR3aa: CSVLIAGQPQHF
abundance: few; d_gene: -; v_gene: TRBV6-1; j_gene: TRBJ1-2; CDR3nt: TGTGCCAGCAGTGTGGGGGGTCATGGCTACACCTTC; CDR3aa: CASSVGGHGYTF
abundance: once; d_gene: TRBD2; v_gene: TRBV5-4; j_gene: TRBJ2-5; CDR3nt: TGTGCCAGCAGCTTGACCCCGACTAGCGCGGAGGGGACCCAGTACTTC; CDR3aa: CASSLTPTSAEGTQYF
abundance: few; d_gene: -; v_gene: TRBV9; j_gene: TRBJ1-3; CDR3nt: TGTGCCAGCAGCGGCGGGACTACTGGAAACACCATATATTTT; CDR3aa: CASSGGTTGNTIYF
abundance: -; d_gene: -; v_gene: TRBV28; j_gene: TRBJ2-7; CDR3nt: TGTGCCAGCAGTTTAACGGGAGCGGGCGAGCAGTACTTC; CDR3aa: CASSLTGAGEQYF
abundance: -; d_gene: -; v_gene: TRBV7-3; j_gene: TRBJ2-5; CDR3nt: TGTGCCAGCAGCTTAGGAGAGGCGGAGACCCAGTACTTC; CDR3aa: CASSLGEAETQYF
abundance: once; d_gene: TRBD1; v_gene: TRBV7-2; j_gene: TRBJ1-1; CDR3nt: TGTGCCAGCAGCTTAGGGTACCAGGGGGAGTCGGCTTTCTTT; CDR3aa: CASSLGYQGESAFF
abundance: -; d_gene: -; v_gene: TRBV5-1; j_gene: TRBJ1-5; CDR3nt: TGCGCCAGCAGCCTACAGGGAGATAATCAGCCCCAGCATTTT; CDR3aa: CASSLQGDNQPQHF
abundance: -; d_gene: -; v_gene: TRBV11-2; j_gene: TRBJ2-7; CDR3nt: TGTGCCAGCAGCTTTCTTAAGGGCGAGCAGTACTTC; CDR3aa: CASSFLKGEQYF
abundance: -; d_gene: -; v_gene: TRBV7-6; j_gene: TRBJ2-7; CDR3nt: TGTGCCAGCAGCTTCATGCCCCTAAATTCCTACGAGCAGTACTTC; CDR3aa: CASSFMPLNSYEQYF
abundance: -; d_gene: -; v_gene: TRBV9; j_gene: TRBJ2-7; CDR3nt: TGTGCCAGCAGCGTCCCCCGTCGCTTCCGACCCTCCTACGAGCAGTACTTC; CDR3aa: CASSVPRRFRPSYEQYF
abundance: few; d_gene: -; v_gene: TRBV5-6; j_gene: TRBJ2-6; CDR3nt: TGTGCCAGCAGCTTGGGAGTGTCTGGGGCCAACGTCCTGACTTTC; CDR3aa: CASSLGVSGANVLTF